A selection of T cell receptor beta chains follows, all from one sample in a study of vaccination effects on CD4 cells after COVID-19. Their specific antigens are unknown. Assay: immunoSEQ multiplex PCR; the TCRdb copy retains only in-frame clones and omits some. The sample lists roughly 51,000 clones; 65% to 75% were seen once. This specimen consisted of CD4+ T cells from PBMCs cultured without peptide, obtained after COVID-19 vaccination. These receptors were obtained from a human donor who had a prior SARS-CoV-2 infection. CDR3s include the opening cysteine and the closing phenylalanine or tryptophan. The D gene is left open where the match is weak. Clone size is stated in some rows and not others, as once, few, many or a class when expanded.

>TRBJ1-3|16|TRBV7-2|-|-
CASRAGSGSSGNTIYF
TGTGCCAGCAGGGCTGGCAGCGGGAGCTCTGGAAACACCATATATTTT
>TRBJ1-1|13|TRBV7-2|few|-
CASSLVGRTEAFF
TGTGCCAGCAGCTTAGTTGGGAGGACTGAAGCTTTCTTT
>TRBJ2-7|16|TRBV7-2|-|-
CASSLKVSLAPYEQYF
TGTGCCAGCAGCTTAAAGGTCTCCCTAGCCCCCTACGAGCAGTACTTC
>TRBJ2-3|15|TRBV18|-|TRBD2
CASSPRTSGRDTQYF
TGTGCCAGCTCACCACGGACTAGCGGGAGGGATACGCAGTATTTT
>TRBJ2-2|16|TRBV4-1|-|-
CASSRGTASNTGELFF
TGCGCCAGCAGCCGCGGGACAGCGTCGAACACCGGGGAGCTGTTTTTT
>TRBJ2-5|16|TRBV6-6|-|TRBD2
CASSNGLAGGQETQYF
TGTGCCAGCAGTAATGGACTAGCGGGGGGGCAAGAGACCCAGTACTTC
>TRBJ2-1|17|TRBV4-3|-|TRBD2
CASSQERGLAGYNEQFF
TGCGCCAGCAGCCAAGAGAGGGGTCTAGCGGGGTACAATGAGCAGTTCTTC
>TRBJ1-1|15|TRBV5-1|few|-
CASSPAPGGATEAFF
TGCGCCAGCAGCCCGGCCCCGGGGGGGGCCACTGAAGCTTTCTTT
>TRBJ2-7|14|TRBV5-1|-|-
CASSLVQGINEQYF
TGCGCCAGCAGCTTGGTTCAGGGTATTAACGAGCAGTACTTC
>TRBJ2-5|13|TRBV2|-|TRBD2
CASIRERGETQYF
TGTGCCAGCATACGAGAGCGGGGGGAGACCCAGTACTTC
>TRBJ2-3|15|TRBV19|-|TRBD2
CASSIRAGASDTQYF
TGTGCCAGTAGTATCAGAGCGGGGGCGTCAGATACGCAGTATTTT
>TRBJ2-3|16|TRBV18|-|-
CASSPIRVQQADTQYF
TGTGCCAGCTCACCAATCAGGGTACAACAGGCAGATACGCAGTATTTT
>TRBJ1-1|15|TRBV7-9|-|TRBD1
CASSPDRGRFPEAFF
TGTGCCAGCAGCCCCGACAGGGGGAGGTTTCCTGAAGCTTTCTTT
>TRBJ1-1|15|TRBV3-1/TRBV3-2|-|TRBD1
CASSPGGQTNTEAFF
TGTGCCAGCAGCCCCGGGGGACAGACGAACACTGAAGCTTTCTTT
>TRBJ2-1|14|TRBV5-4|-|-
CASSQYTRNNEQFF
TGTGCCAGCAGCCAATATACTCGAAATAATGAGCAGTTCTTC
>TRBJ2-5|14|TRBV4-1|few|TRBD2
CASSAGGLQETQYF
TGCGCCAGCAGCGCGGGGGGTTTACAAGAGACCCAGTACTTC
>TRBJ1-6|13|TRBV7-9|few|TRBD1
CASSVTGDAPLHF
TGTGCCAGCAGCGTGACAGGGGACGCACCCCTCCACTTT
>TRBJ2-1|15|TRBV10-3|-|-
CAISESLSRSYEQFF
TGTGCCATCAGTGAGTCTCTCTCTCGATCGTATGAGCAGTTCTTC
>TRBJ1-1|16|TRBV6-2/TRBV6-3|-|-
CASSYSLRTANTEAFF
TGTGCCAGCAGTTACTCTCTCCGGACAGCCAACACTGAAGCTTTCTTT
>TRBJ1-4|13|TRBV6-5|-|-
CASSKGLNEKLFF
TGTGCCAGCAGTAAGGGGCTGAATGAAAAACTGTTTTTT
>TRBJ2-5|13|TRBV6-5|-|-
CASSHGPKETQYF
TGTGCCAGCAGTCACGGACCCAAAGAGACCCAGTACTTC
>TRBJ1-2|18|TRBV5-1|-|-
CASSLDLGTNLAHYGYTF
TGCGCCAGCAGCTTAGATCTTGGCACCAATTTAGCCCACTATGGCTACACCTTC
>TRBJ2-1|15|TRBV2|-|TRBD2
CAGGRSGSSYNEQFF
TGTGCCGGGGGGAGGAGCGGGAGCTCCTACAATGAGCAGTTCTTC
>TRBJ1-4|15|TRBV4-1|-|-
CASSQGYGGGEKLFF
TGCGCCAGCAGCCAAGGGTATGGGGGGGGTGAAAAACTGTTTTTT
>TRBJ2-2|17|TRBV19|-|-
CASSIGPGRPTGGELFF
TGTGCCAGTAGTATAGGCCCCGGACGCCCGACCGGCGGGGAGCTGTTTTTT
>TRBJ2-1|18|TRBV4-3|-|TRBD2
CASSQSTGLAGGLNEQFF
TGCGCCAGCAGCCAATCGACAGGACTAGCGGGAGGGCTCAATGAGCAGTTCTTC
>TRBJ1-4|16|TRBV5-1|-|TRBD1
CASSSGGFATNEKLFF
TGCGCCAGCAGCTCAGGGGGCTTCGCAACTAATGAAAAACTGTTTTTT
>TRBJ2-7|14|TRBV7-2|-|-
CASSSDRVRGEQYF
TGTGCCAGCAGCTCCGATCGAGTGAGGGGAGAGCAGTACTTC
>TRBJ1-2|15|TRBV5-6|few|-
CASSSGHRRGYGYTF
TGTGCCAGCAGCTCGGGACACCGGCGGGGCTATGGCTACACCTTC
>TRBJ1-5|16|TRBV4-2|-|TRBD1
CASNAGADRGDQPQHF
TGTGCCAGCAATGCCGGGGCCGACAGGGGCGATCAGCCCCAGCATTTT
>TRBJ1-3|16|TRBV9|-|-
CASSVSGGYSGNTIYF
TGTGCCAGCAGCGTATCGGGGGGTTACTCTGGAAACACCATATATTTT
>TRBJ1-4|15|TRBV5-6|-|-
CASSSPRETNEKLFF
TGTGCCAGCAGCTCCCCCAGGGAAACTAATGAAAAACTGTTTTTT
>TRBJ1-2|17|TRBV11-3|-|-
CASSRAQGTGGNYGYTF
TGTGCCAGCAGCCGAGCCCAGGGGACGGGAGGTAACTATGGCTACACCTTC
>TRBJ1-3|17|TRBV6-6|-|TRBD1
CASSRPGGRSSGNTIYF
TGTGCCAGCAGTCGTCCAGGGGGACGGTCCTCTGGAAACACCATATATTTT
>TRBJ2-7|14|TRBV28|few|-
CASRGKGRGNEQYF
TGTGCCAGCCGGGGGAAGGGCAGGGGAAACGAGCAGTACTTC
>TRBJ1-2|13|TRBV30|-|TRBD1
CAWSRDRGVGYTF
TGTGCCTGGAGTCGGGACAGGGGTGTCGGCTACACCTTC
>TRBJ2-3|15|TRBV7-9|-|-
CASSLAPSLTDTQYF
TGTGCCAGCAGCTTAGCCCCTAGCTTGACAGATACGCAGTATTTT
>TRBJ2-3|14|TRBV30|once|-
CAYRAGPYTDTQYF
TGTGCCTATAGGGCAGGCCCTTACACAGATACGCAGTATTTT
>TRBJ2-7|15|TRBV7-2|-|TRBD1
CASSISGTGGREQYF
TGTGCCAGCAGCATCTCCGGGACAGGGGGCAGGGAGCAGTACTTC
>TRBJ2-3|16|TRBV6-5|-|TRBD2
CASSYLWREGTDTQYF
TGTGCCAGCAGTTACCTTTGGCGGGAGGGCACAGATACGCAGTATTTT
>TRBJ2-5|14|TRBV7-3|once|-
CASSLRPGLETQYF
TGTGCCAGCAGCTTGAGGCCCGGGTTAGAGACCCAGTACTTC
>TRBJ1-4|14|TRBV2|-|-
CASSEVAANEKLFF
TGTGCCAGCAGTGAAGTGGCAGCTAATGAAAAACTGTTTTTT
>TRBJ1-2|15|TRBV7-9|once|TRBD1
CASSRDRARNYGYTF
TGTGCCAGCAGCCGAGACAGGGCACGTAACTATGGCTACACCTTC
>TRBJ2-7|12|TRBV20-1|-|-
CSASRLAGEQYF
TGCAGTGCTAGTAGGTTAGCAGGCGAGCAGTACTTC
>TRBJ2-5|13|TRBV20-1|-|-
CSASRLYFETQYF
TGCAGTGCTAGTAGGCTATACTTTGAGACCCAGTACTTC
>TRBJ1-3|16|TRBV18|-|-
CASSPPGGYSGNTIYF
TGTGCCAGCTCACCACCAGGGGGTTACTCTGGAAACACCATATATTTT
>TRBJ2-5|15|TRBV6-6|-|-
CASSYSSRLDETQYF
TGTGCCAGCAGTTACTCGTCTCGACTCGACGAGACCCAGTACTTC
>TRBJ1-2|14|TRBV28|-|-
CASSLTGNGNGYTF
TGTGCCAGCAGTTTAACCGGGAATGGGAATGGCTACACCTTC
>TRBJ2-5|13|TRBV3-1/TRBV3-2|-|-
CASSHGLFSAQYF
TGTGCCAGCAGCCACGGACTATTTTCTGCCCAGTACTTC
>TRBJ2-7|15|TRBV9|-|-
CASSVGGDPTYEQYF
TGTGCCAGCAGCGTAGGCGGGGACCCCACCTACGAGCAGTACTTC
>TRBJ2-3|16|TRBV5-4|-|-
CASSLRVGGGTDTQYF
TGTGCCAGCAGCCTCCGAGTCGGCGGGGGCACAGATACGCAGTATTTT
>TRBJ1-5|15|TRBV7-2|-|-
CASSPIPGGNQPQHF
TGTGCCAGCAGCCCCATCCCAGGGGGCAATCAGCCCCAGCATTTT
>TRBJ1-5|18|TRBV19|-|-
CASSTGTAAVGPNQPQHF
TGTGCCAGTAGTACCGGGACCGCCGCCGTGGGGCCAAATCAGCCCCAGCATTTT